This entry lists 24 T cell receptor beta chains sequenced from one sample in a study of cytomegalovirus exposure and HLA in healthy donors. The PCR made use of 60 Vbeta and 13 Jbeta primers. The protocol was immunoSEQ multiplex PCR, while the TCRdb copy is restricted to in-frame clones and leaves out a portion. The sample lists 130,000 to 150,000 clones, roughly a tenth occurring once. What was sequenced was PBMCs. The receptors were gathered from a male donor in good health and CMV-seronegative.

This clone was seen a handful of times. CDR3 in amino acids: CASSHYGWRADTQYF. In DNA form, the CDR3 reads TGTGCCAGCAGTCATTATGGCTGGCGGGCAGATACGCAGTATTTT. The V call is TRBV28, the J call TRBJ2-3; maybe TRBD2 (5 bases). Trimming stripped 5 bases from V and 4 bases from J, with 16 bases between. The CDR3 extends over 15 amino acids. Germline loops: CDR1 MDHEN, CDR2 SYDVKM.

The chain links TRBV29-1 to TRBJ1-3; D call uncertain. Trimming took 0 bases from V and 0 from J, leaving 12 bases between them. The germline gives CDR1 SQVTM, CDR2 ANQGSEA. This CDR3 is 16 amino acids long. The CDR3 region is CSVEDLDFSSGNTIYF. The CDR3 coding sequence is TGCAGCGTTGAAGATTTAGACTTTAGCTCTGGAAACACCATATATTTT.

This clone was detected a few times. The rearrangement uses TRBV28 and TRBJ1-5; no definite D call. Trimming took off 3 bases at V and 2 bases at J, with 8 bases between the two ends. This CDR3 region has 14 residues. Germline V lookup: CDR1 MDHEN, CDR2 SYDVKM. CDR3 sequence reads: CASSFGEGNQPQHF. CDR3 nucleotides: TGTGCCAGCAGTTTTGGGGAGGGCAATCAGCCCCAGCATTTT.

DNA for the CDR3: TGTGCCAGCAGCCCAGGACAGGCCACCGGGGAGCTGTTTTTT. Translation: CASSPGQATGELFF. The J gene is TRBJ2-2, the V gene TRBV7-3; 7 bases line up with TRBD1. CDR3 length equals 14 residues. Germline CDR1 SGHTA, CDR2 FQGTGA. V gave up 5 bases and J gave up 4 bases; unmatched junction bases: 4. The whole variable domain, filled in from reference TRBV7-3 and TRBJ2-2, reads GAGVSQTPSNKVTEKGKYVELRCDPISGHTALYWYRQSLGQGPEFLIYFQGTGAADDSGLPNDRFFAVRPEGSVSTLKIQRTERGDSAVYLCASSPGQATGELFFGEGSRLTVL.

The CDR3 region is CASTRSGRAGTDTQYF. Written as DNA, the CDR3 is TGTGCCAGCACTCGGAGCGGGAGGGCCGGAACGGATACGCAGTATTTT. V usage is TRBV6-6 and J usage is TRBJ2-3; 10 bases fit TRBD2. V lost 7 bases, J lost 6 bases, and 13 bases stayed unmatched. Per germline, CDR1 MNHNY and CDR2 SVGAGI (reference sequence). This CDR3 has 16 amino acids.

V is TRBV6-5 and J is TRBJ1-1; D perhaps matches TRBD1 (6 bases). This CDR3 region has 15 residues. In germline, CDR1 is MNHEY, CDR2 SVGAGI. Between the trimmed V and J ends, which lost 3 bases and 0 bases, there was a span of 11 bases. In DNA form, the CDR3 reads TGTGCCAGCAGTTATAACAGGGAATTGAACACTGAAGCTTTCTTT. It encodes CASSYNRELNTEAFF.

This clone was seen only a few times. The rearrangement links TRBV7-3 to TRBJ2-6; D perhaps matches TRBD1 (6 bases). The CDR3 has 17 residues. The germline V gene has CDR1 SGHTA and CDR2 FQGTGA. Trimming removed 4 bases from V and 2 bases from J, with 15 bases in between. The CDR3 is CASSSATGKAGANVLTF. The CDR3 DNA reads as TGTGCCAGCAGCTCAGCCACAGGGAAAGCTGGGGCCAACGTCCTGACTTTC.

The chain links TRBV2 to TRBJ1-5, with a possible D match to TRBD1 (6 bases). The V gene's germline CDR1 is SNHLY and CDR2 FYNNEI. Trimming stripped 4 bases from V and 5 bases from J, with 12 bases between. The CDR3 totals 14 residues. The CDR3 DNA sequence: TGTGCCAGCAGTGTTGGACAGCCTCATCAGCCCCAGCATTTT. It codes for CASSVGQPHQPQHF.

This clone was seen only a few times. This chain joins TRBV30 and TRBJ1-1; D may be TRBD1 (5 bases). This CDR3 has 11 amino acids. From germline, CDR1 is GTSNPN and CDR2 SVGIG (reference sequence). Deletions cut 4 bases from V and 6 bases from J, with 9 bases between. In nucleotides, the CDR3 is TGTGCCTGGATCTGGGGCCCTGAAGCTTTCTTT. The encoded protein is CAWIWGPEAFF.

The V gene is TRBV4-2, the J gene TRBJ2-3; 9 bases are shared with TRBD2. The germline gives CDR1 LGHNA, CDR2 YNFKEQ. Trimming removed 1 base from V and 5 bases from J; junction bases left unmatched: 10. The CDR3 has 17 amino acids. CDR3 bases: TGTGCCAGCAGCCAAGGAGCAGCGGGAGGCCTCGGAGATACGCAGTATTTT. Translating gives CASSQGAAGGLGDTQYF.

The rearrangement joins TRBV27 to TRBJ1-4, with D uncertain. V lost 5 bases to trimming and J lost 4 bases, with 17 bases between them. This CDR3 region has 16 residues. The germline CDR1 and CDR2 sequences are MNHEY and SMNVEV (reference sequence). CDR3 region: CASSRRRLDRNEKLFF. DNA of the CDR3: TGTGCCAGCAGTCGCCGGAGGCTAGATCGTAATGAAAAACTGTTTTTT.

This clone appeared a few times. V gene TRBV6-5 combines with J gene TRBJ1-2; D may be TRBD1 (5 bases). CDR1 is MNHEY and CDR2 is SVGAGI in the germline V gene. V was trimmed by 10 bases and J by 0 bases, leaving 12 bases between them. The CDR3 is 13 residues long. CDR3 nucleotides: TGTGCCACTTCACGGGGGGCTAACTATGGCTACACCTTC. This sequence encodes CATSRGANYGYTF.

The table lists this clone with a few counts. The rearrangement uses TRBV5-6 and TRBJ1-5; weak D call: TRBD1 (6 bases). Trimming cost V 0 bases and J 7 bases, with 8 bases left between them. Germline loops: CDR1 SGHDT, CDR2 YYEEEE. This CDR3 is built from 13 residues. The DNA for the CDR3 is TGTGCCAGCAGCTTGGGACAGGACCAGCCCCAGCATTTT. Its protein product is CASSLGQDQPQHF.

The chain has TRBV19 and TRBJ1-5, with 7 bases matching TRBD1. V lost 7 bases and J lost 7; bases outside the gene matches: 16. This CDR3 comprises 16 residues. Germline V gene data show CDR1 as LNHDA and CDR2 as SQIVND (reference sequence). The CDR3 loop is CASKSPDRHSPQPQHF. The CDR3 coding sequence is TGTGCCAGTAAAAGTCCGGACAGGCATTCTCCCCAGCCCCAGCATTTT.

This clone was observed a handful of times. The chain carries TRBV18 and TRBJ2-5; 7 nucleotides match TRBD1. Trimming at V came to 4 bases and at J to 2 bases, leaving 13 bases not matched to a gene. In germline, CDR1 is KGHSH, CDR2 LQKENI. This CDR3 contains 17 residues. Here the CDR3 DNA reads TGTGCCAGCTCACAGGACCTCCGACAGGGTTTTCAAGAGACCCAGTACTTC. Translation gives CASSQDLRQGFQETQYF.

The chain combines TRBV29-1 with TRBJ1-1; possibly TRBD1 for D (6 bases). This CDR3 is built from 18 residues. CDR1 and CDR2 (germline): SQVTM, ANQGSEA. The V end lost 7 bases, the J end lost 3 bases, and 30 bases lay between the germline ends. CDR3 coding DNA: TGCAGCGCCCCTCTCTGGGGTTATCGGGGGGGCGAGGACACTGAAGCTTTCTTT. Its translation is CSAPLWGYRGGEDTEAFF.

This clone has only a few counts. The sample contains more than one DNA sequence encoding this CDR3. This rearrangement joins TRBV5-1 to TRBJ1-2; no reliable D call. This CDR3 comprises 14 residues. V was shortened by 0 bases and J by 3 bases, with 9 bases between the two germline ends. The germline CDR1 and CDR2 sequences are SGHRS and YFSETQ. The CDR3 DNA follows: TGCGCCAGCAGCTTGGGGGCAGGTGACTATGGCTACACCTTC. Its protein product is CASSLGAGDYGYTF.

This clone was seen more than once but under ten times. This chain links TRBV7-9 with TRBJ2-7; 7 bases align to TRBD2. The CDR3 spans 14 residues. Trimming removed 3 bases from V and 0 bases from J; junction bases left unmatched: 2. Germline V gene data show CDR1 as SEHNR and CDR2 as FQNEAQ (reference sequence). The CDR3 region is CASSFREVSYEQYF. CDR3 nucleotide sequence: TGTGCCAGCAGCTTCCGGGAGGTCTCCTACGAGCAGTACTTC.

This clone was seen a few times. This rearrangement joins TRBV6-5 to TRBJ2-1; 11 nucleotides agree with TRBD2. This CDR3 spans 15 amino acids. In germline, CDR1 is MNHEY, CDR2 SVGAGI. Losses at the gene ends were 2 bases for V and 10 bases for J; bases not matched to a gene: 7. The CDR3: CASSYALAGAREQFF. CDR3 nucleotides: TGTGCCAGCAGTTACGCACTAGCGGGAGCTCGAGAGCAGTTCTTC.

The chain carries TRBV7-2 and TRBJ2-7; 10 bases are shared with TRBD1. Trimming cost V 2 bases and J 5 bases; bases outside gene matches: 3. The CDR3 has 14 residues. Germline values: CDR1 SGHTA, CDR2 FQGNSA. DNA for the CDR3: TGTGCCAGCAGCTTAAGACAGGGGGCGGACGAGCAGTACTTC. This sequence encodes CASSLRQGADEQYF.

The chain uses TRBV5-4 and TRBJ1-1, with D maybe TRBD1 (5 bases). V shed 4 bases and J shed 4 bases, with 20 bases lying between them. The CDR3 loop spans 16 amino acids. Germline V gene data show CDR1 as SGHNT and CDR2 as YYREEE (reference sequence). Here the CDR3 DNA reads TGTGCCAGCAGCCAGGGTGGGCAGGTTCCGAGCACTGAAGCTTTCTTT. Translating gives CASSQGGQVPSTEAFF.

This chain connects TRBV29-1 to TRBJ1-2; maybe TRBD1 (6 bases). Germline V CDR1 and CDR2: SQVTM, ANQGSEA. V dropped 7 bases and J dropped 6 bases, with 9 bases sitting between them. The CDR3 spans 10 residues. CDR3 in DNA: TGCAGCGCCACAGGGAATGGCTACACCTTC. Encoded protein: CSATGNGYTF.

This clone showed up just a few times. The chain carries TRBV4-2 and TRBJ2-3; weak D call: TRBD2 (6 bases). V shed 6 bases and J shed 6 bases, with 19 bases lying between them. Germline loops: CDR1 LGHNA, CDR2 YNFKEQ. The CDR3 contains 15 residues. The CDR3 protein is CASSPEVAVRDTQYF. The CDR3 DNA reads as TGTGCCAGCAGTCCCGAGGTAGCGGTGAGGGATACGCAGTATTTT.

This clone was seen a few times. The gene calls are TRBV25-1 and TRBJ2-5; 7 bases agree with TRBD1. Trimming removed 2 bases from V and 5 bases from J; junction bases left unmatched: 5. This CDR3 region has 14 residues. Germline values: CDR1 MGHDK, CDR2 SYGVNS. DNA for the CDR3: TGTGCCAGCAGTGAACCAGACAGGGTGGAGACCCAGTACTTC. It translates to CASSEPDRVETQYF.